The rows below give T cell receptor beta chains drawn from one sample of a study of T-cell memory formation after mild COVID-19. TCRdb re-called the 5' RACE reads with MiXCR, one entry per CDR3 protein. The sample lists over 300,000 distinct CDR3 sequences, 20% to 25% seen once, with over 20% in the top ten. The sequencing input was PBMCs or a T cell subset sorted from them (not recorded which). The receptors originated from a man aged 18-30 years who had mild COVID-19 (a few samples of this study predate the infection). Cell type and time point are not known. Each CDR3 is given with its conserved first and last residue. The D gene is left open where the match is weak. Where a row states a size, it is once, few, many or the class of an expanded clone; other rows omit it.

size: many; V: TRBV27; D: NA; J: TRBJ1-5; DNA: TGTGCCAGCAGTTTACTTGGGGATAGCAATCAGCCCCAGCATTTT; CDR3: CASSLLGDSNQPQHF
size: NA; V: TRBV9; D: NA; J: TRBJ2-2; DNA: TGTGCCAGCAGCGACCGTGACTCCCCACCCGGGGAGCTGTTTTTT; CDR3: CASSDRDSPPGELFF
size: few; V: TRBV2; D: NA; J: TRBJ2-5; DNA: TGTGCCAGCACCCCGGAGGTTGAAGAGACCCAGTACTTC; CDR3: CASTPEVEETQYF
size: NA; V: TRBV5-1; D: NA; J: TRBJ2-7; DNA: TGCGCCAGCAGCTTGGGTCGAATGTACGACGAGCAGTACTTC; CDR3: CASSLGRMYDEQYF
size: NA; V: TRBV12-3/TRBV12-4; D: NA; J: TRBJ2-5; DNA: TGTGCCAGAAGCATCTCGTTGGGATCCCAAGAGACCCAGTACTTC; CDR3: CARSISLGSQETQYF
size: many; V: TRBV6-6; D: TRBD2; J: TRBJ2-2; DNA: TGTGCCAGCAGCCCTAGCGGGGGGAACACCGGGGAGCTGTTTTTT; CDR3: CASSPSGGNTGELFF
size: once; V: TRBV20-1; D: TRBD1; J: TRBJ1-5; DNA: TGCACTATCTGCAAGGACAGGGGCAATCAGCCCCAGCATTTT; CDR3: CTICKDRGNQPQHF
size: few; V: TRBV6-5; D: NA; J: TRBJ2-3; DNA: TGTGCCAGCGGGAAGCGAGATACGCAGTATTTT; CDR3: CASGKRDTQYF
size: few; V: TRBV7-9; D: NA; J: TRBJ2-1; DNA: TGTGCCAGCAGCTTACTTCGCGGTGTCCAGGGCTGGGGCAATGAGCAGTTCTTC; CDR3: CASSLLRGVQGWGNEQFF
size: NA; V: TRBV7-2; D: TRBD2; J: TRBJ2-2; DNA: TGTGCCAGCAGCTTAAGCGGGGGCCTAAACACCGGGGAGCTGTTTTTT; CDR3: CASSLSGGLNTGELFF
size: many; V: TRBV5-1; D: NA; J: TRBJ2-3; DNA: TGCGCCAGCAAGGAGGCAGGTCCCACAGATACGCAGTATTTT; CDR3: CASKEAGPTDTQYF
size: NA; V: TRBV11-2; D: NA; J: TRBJ1-2; DNA: TGTGCCAGCAGCACCCAAGACAGTGTCTATGGCTACACCTTC; CDR3: CASSTQDSVYGYTF
size: many; V: TRBV20-1; D: NA; J: TRBJ2-3; DNA: TGCAGTGCTAGGGGAATAGATACGCAGTATTTT; CDR3: CSARGIDTQYF
size: NA; V: TRBV4-3; D: NA; J: TRBJ2-3; DNA: TGCGCCAGCAGCCAGTACAGTTCCCCCACAGATACGCAGTATTTT; CDR3: CASSQYSSPTDTQYF
size: NA; V: TRBV27; D: NA; J: TRBJ2-1; DNA: TGTGCCAGCAGTTTTGCCCCTGGGGGGTACAATGAGCAGTTCTTC; CDR3: CASSFAPGGYNEQFF
size: few; V: TRBV2; D: TRBD1; J: TRBJ2-5; DNA: TGTGCCAGCACTATAGCAGGGGGCCAAGAGACCCAGTACTTC; CDR3: CASTIAGGQETQYF
size: few; V: TRBV7-9; D: NA; J: TRBJ1-6; DNA: TGTGCCAGCAGCTTGTCGGGGAGGGGTAATTCACCCCTCCACTTT; CDR3: CASSLSGRGNSPLHF
size: few; V: TRBV7-2; D: NA; J: TRBJ1-5; DNA: TGTGCCAGCAGCTCAAGAGGGAGTCAGCCCCAGCATTTT; CDR3: CASSSRGSQPQHF
size: few; V: TRBV5-4; D: TRBD2; J: TRBJ2-3; DNA: TGTGCCAGCGGCGGGGGGGGTAGCACAGATACGCAGTATTTT; CDR3: CASGGGGSTDTQYF
size: NA; V: TRBV5-1; D: NA; J: TRBJ2-7; DNA: TGCGCCAGCAGCTTAATAGGGACCCCCTACGAGCAGTACTTC; CDR3: CASSLIGTPYEQYF
size: NA; V: TRBV6-5; D: NA; J: TRBJ1-2; DNA: TGTGCCAGTACCCGGAGCGGGCACTATGGCTACACCTTC; CDR3: CASTRSGHYGYTF
size: few; V: TRBV5-1; D: NA; J: TRBJ1-2; DNA: TGCGCCAGCAGCTTGGAGGGGAGGGGATATGGCTACACCTTC; CDR3: CASSLEGRGYGYTF
size: many; V: TRBV28; D: TRBD2; J: TRBJ2-1; DNA: TGTGCCAGCAGTTTACTAGCGGGCTCCTACAATGAGCAGTTCTTC; CDR3: CASSLLAGSYNEQFF
size: NA; V: TRBV4-1; D: NA; J: TRBJ2-1; DNA: TGCGCCAGCAGCCAAGGTTGGGGGCTAGGAAATGAGCAGTTCTTC; CDR3: CASSQGWGLGNEQFF
size: NA; V: TRBV9; D: TRBD1; J: TRBJ2-5; DNA: TGTGCCAGCAGCGTAGGGGGACAGAATAATGGGGAGACCCAGTACTTC; CDR3: CASSVGGQNNGETQYF
size: few; V: TRBV7-3; D: TRBD2; J: TRBJ2-1; DNA: TGTGCCAGCAGCTTAGGGCTAGCTAGCGGTGAGCAGTTCTTC; CDR3: CASSLGLASGEQFF
size: many; V: TRBV6-1; D: TRBD1; J: TRBJ1-5; DNA: TGTGCCAGCAGTCGAGGAGGACAGGGGGTATATCCCCAGCATTTT; CDR3: CASSRGGQGVYPQHF
size: NA; V: TRBV6-5; D: NA; J: TRBJ1-3; DNA: TGTGCCAGCACGGACCCAGGGGCCCCAGGGTCTGGAAACACCATATATTTT; CDR3: CASTDPGAPGSGNTIYF
size: many; V: TRBV7-9; D: NA; J: TRBJ2-1; DNA: TGTGCCAGCAGCAGGGGCCCCCAGGGACGTCGGAATGAGCAGTTCTTC; CDR3: CASSRGPQGRRNEQFF
size: few; V: TRBV4-1; D: NA; J: TRBJ2-1; DNA: TGCGCCAGCAGCACCGAATCCTCCTACAATGAGCAGTTCTTC; CDR3: CASSTESSYNEQFF
size: few; V: TRBV5-1; D: NA; J: TRBJ1-4; DNA: TGCGCCAGCAGCTTGGGCGGGGATGAAAAACTGTTTTTT; CDR3: CASSLGGDEKLFF
size: NA; V: TRBV7-2; D: TRBD2; J: TRBJ2-5; DNA: TGTGCCAGCAGCCAGAGCGGGGGGGCGAAGACCCAGTACTTC; CDR3: CASSQSGGAKTQYF
size: NA; V: TRBV4-3; D: NA; J: TRBJ1-1; DNA: TGCGCCAGCAGCCAAGGGGCAGGTGAAGCTTTCTTT; CDR3: CASSQGAGEAFF
size: few; V: TRBV4-1; D: NA; J: TRBJ1-2; DNA: TGCGCCAGCAGCCAATACAGGAACTATGGCTACACCTTC; CDR3: CASSQYRNYGYTF
size: few; V: TRBV12-3/TRBV12-4; D: TRBD1; J: TRBJ1-2; DNA: TGTGCCAGCAGTCGAACTACAGGGGGATATGGCTACACCTTC; CDR3: CASSRTTGGYGYTF
size: NA; V: TRBV6-2/TRBV6-3; D: NA; J: TRBJ1-1; DNA: TGTGCCAGCAGTCTACGCAGGGAAAGGACTGAAGCTTTCTTT; CDR3: CASSLRRERTEAFF
size: NA; V: TRBV20-1; D: NA; J: TRBJ2-5; DNA: TGCAGTGCTAGAGATAGTGCAGGGAGGTACCAAGAGACCCAGTACTTC; CDR3: CSARDSAGRYQETQYF
size: few; V: TRBV7-3; D: TRBD1; J: TRBJ2-5; DNA: TGTGCCAGCAGCCCAACGGGCAGGGGGCAAGAGACCCAGTACTTC; CDR3: CASSPTGRGQETQYF
size: NA; V: TRBV12-3/TRBV12-4; D: NA; J: TRBJ1-1; DNA: TGTGCCAGCAGTTTCTTTAGGGTTACTGAAGCTTTCTTT; CDR3: CASSFFRVTEAFF
size: NA; V: TRBV7-2; D: NA; J: TRBJ2-1; DNA: TGTGCCAGCAGTCTGACTAGTTCGCATGAGCAGTTCTTC; CDR3: CASSLTSSHEQFF
size: few; V: TRBV27; D: NA; J: TRBJ1-5; DNA: TGTGCCAGCAGACCCAACGTATTTGCGCCCCAGCATTTT; CDR3: CASRPNVFAPQHF
size: NA; V: TRBV27; D: TRBD2; J: TRBJ2-7; DNA: TGTGCCAGCAGTTTAAAGCGGGGGGCGTACGAGCAGTACTTC; CDR3: CASSLKRGAYEQYF
size: few; V: TRBV5-1; D: TRBD1; J: TRBJ1-6; DNA: TGCGCCAGCAGCCCGGGACAGGGTACAGATTCACCCCTCCACTTT; CDR3: CASSPGQGTDSPLHF
size: few; V: TRBV9; D: NA; J: TRBJ1-6; DNA: TGTGCCAGCGGAGGGGAACGGTCCTATAATTCACCCCTCCACTTT; CDR3: CASGGERSYNSPLHF
size: NA; V: TRBV9; D: NA; J: TRBJ2-5; DNA: TGTGCCAGCAGCTTCCGACCGAGTCAAGAGACCCAGTACTTC; CDR3: CASSFRPSQETQYF
size: few; V: TRBV7-3; D: NA; J: TRBJ2-1; DNA: TGTGCCAGCAGCTCCCGCGGACTAGGGGGCGGGGATGAGCAGTTCTTC; CDR3: CASSSRGLGGGDEQFF
size: NA; V: TRBV29-1; D: NA; J: TRBJ2-3; DNA: TGCAGCTCCTCGAGGAGCGGGACAGATACGCAGTATTTT; CDR3: CSSSRSGTDTQYF
size: few; V: TRBV6-2/TRBV6-3; D: TRBD2; J: TRBJ2-7; DNA: TGTGCCAGCAGGCGGACTAGCCGCTCCTACGAGCAGTACTTC; CDR3: CASRRTSRSYEQYF
size: once; V: TRBV10-3; D: NA; J: TRBJ1-5; DNA: TGTGCCATCAGTGAAAGCAATCAGCCCCAGCATTTT; CDR3: CAISESNQPQHF
size: few; V: TRBV10-2; D: NA; J: TRBJ1-1; DNA: TGCGCCAGCAGTGAGCCGCCTGGGTTCAGCATGAACACTGAAGCTTTCTTT; CDR3: CASSEPPGFSMNTEAFF
size: few; V: TRBV6-2/TRBV6-3; D: TRBD1; J: TRBJ1-1; DNA: TGTGCCAGCAGTACTGGACAGGGCCGTAGAAGGAACACTGAAGCTTTCTTT; CDR3: CASSTGQGRRRNTEAFF
size: NA; V: TRBV4-3; D: NA; J: TRBJ2-7; DNA: TGCGCCAGCAGCCAAGATCTAGACTACGAGCAGTACTTC; CDR3: CASSQDLDYEQYF
size: many; V: TRBV11-2; D: NA; J: TRBJ2-1; DNA: TGTGCCAGCAGCTTAGGGGTAGAGGAGCAGTTCTTC; CDR3: CASSLGVEEQFF
size: NA; V: TRBV27; D: TRBD2; J: TRBJ2-1; DNA: TGTGCCAGCAGTTTTCAGCGGGGGCTGGGAAATGAGCAGTTCTTC; CDR3: CASSFQRGLGNEQFF